Shown below are 2 T cell receptor beta chains from a single sample sequenced in a study of shared clonotypes between healthy human individuals. This table comes from immunoSEQ multiplex PCR, and its TCRdb copy is limited to in-frame clones, with some not included. The table shows around 2,000,000 clones, with 85% to 95% occurring only once. CD45RO-negative CD8 cells positively selected for CCR7 made up the naive population, which excluded terminally differentiated effector memory CD45RA+ cells. The specimen was naive CD8+ T cells sorted from blood. Receptors originate from a man between 18 and 35 years old in good health.

The CDR3 loop is CASSNSRDTNYEQYF. In DNA form, the CDR3 reads TGTGCCAGCAGCAACAGCCGGGACACAAATTACGAGCAGTACTTC. The chain links TRBV28 to TRBJ2-7, with D perhaps matching TRBD1 (6 bases). The CDR3 consists of 15 residues. The V end was cut by 6 bases, the J end by 4 bases, with 19 bases between. The germline gives CDR1 MDHEN, CDR2 SYDVKM.

This sequence joins TRBV5-8 and TRBJ2-5; D gene unclear. Trimming cost V 10 bases and J 3 bases, with 10 bases left between them. Germline V gene data show CDR1 as SGHTS and CDR2 as YDEGEE. The CDR3 loop spans 11 amino acids. CDR3 protein: CAVRLEETQYF. In DNA form, the CDR3 reads TGTGCCGTTCGGTTGGAAGAGACCCAGTACTTC.